This T cell receptor (beta chain) was captured in a study of cytomegalovirus exposure and HLA in healthy donors (dated by TCRdb to 2016 to 2017). The study in broad terms: An earlier analysis of approximately 600 of the donors reported about 250 Gb of sequence data and 117 million unique TCR beta sequences from roughly 200 million T cells. An early release covering roughly 600 HLA-typed donors comprised 250 to 350 gigabases of sequencing data and tens of millions of unique TCR sequences. The genetic ancestry cluster associated with self-reported Caucasian donors included around four fifths of the approximately 430 genotyped donors. The aim of the study was to test whether cataloging public T cell receptors could identify signatures of past pathogen exposure. The study used immunosequencing to profile the T cell repertoires of several hundred subjects and linked those repertoires to cytomegalovirus serostatus. Besides the first cohort of more than 650 subjects, a separate validation cohort made up of roughly 120 different subjects was used. The study combined high-throughput TCR immunosequencing, statistical association of individual TCRs with disease status, and machine learning to predict cytomegalovirus infection status. To study patterns of TCR occurrence, a later analysis re-analyzed previously published TCR beta repertoires from around 700 donors and added high-resolution HLA genotyping. Rather than using new phenotypic data, the later analysis identified candidate immune exposures from TCR beta sequences and from how often those sequences occurred across donors. An earlier analysis of some 500 of the donors applied high-throughput TCR beta sequencing to assess whether each TCR beta V gene segment acted as functional or pseudogenic. Donor age, sex, ethnicity and CMV serostatus were compiled together with the repertoire data. Genome-wide SNP genotypes for about 65% of the roughly 670 donors were used in a later genetic analysis, which treated that subset as a discovery cohort. All discovery cohort repertoires had been generated on a single sequencing platform. HLA typing covered class I and class II loci at four-digit resolution. Typing coverage varied by locus: about 620-630 donors for A, B, C, DRB1 and DQB1; 500 to 550 for DQA1; about 570 for DPA1; approximately 490 for DPB1. Several DR-DQ haplotypes were handled as single units for association and clustering because linkage in the cohort was strong. Among 300 to 500 genotyped donors of the cohort, an average of approximately 240,000 unique TCR beta nucleotide sequences was sequenced per donor, of which about 18% were non-productive. What the study reported, not specific to this receptor: According to a later analysis, most CMV-associated TCR beta chains appeared to be HLA-restricted, and the HLA associations seemed to be driven largely by CMV exposure. An association between a missense DCLRE1C variant and V-gene and J-gene trimming of TCR beta chains was found in a later genetic analysis and replicated in an independent cohort. A cluster of highly shared sequence variants was judged likely to represent a technical artifact of the sequencing pipeline. Because HLA typing was unavailable for some donors at each locus, only the typed subset was used in association tests. A further reported finding was that TCR beta sequences accurately predicted the HLA-A and HLA-B alleles for most subjects in the first cohort. A later analysis reported that several top co-occurrence clusters appeared linked to parvovirus B19, influenza, CMV and Epstein-Barr virus. This cohort had only TCR beta chains sequenced, and the lack of alpha or paired-chain data limited which features could be detected. In a later analysis, some 18,000 TCR beta sequences were associated with specific HLA alleles at a false discovery rate of 0.05. It was suggested by the authors that the approach could potentially be generalized to other disease states and immunological phenotypes. The earlier analysis of nearly 600 of the donors excluded seventeen rarely observed V segments, including chromosome 9 orphons, because counts were too low. Roughly uniform sequencing depth across donors was assumed in presence/absence analyses, although this assumption may not hold. In a later analysis, TCR association rates were found to vary across HLA loci, with the most associated TCRs seen for DRB1 alleles and the fewest for HLA-C alleles. Linkage disequilibrium might explain the correlated functional status among segregating V segments, but an unknown experimental factor could not be excluded. An earlier analysis of 450 to 750 of the donors showed that most TCR beta V segments appeared in productive rearrangements either about 87% or about 30% of the time, which broadly matched IMGT annotations. In both the original and validation cohorts, the classifier was reported to diagnose cytomegalovirus status with high specificity and sensitivity. A later genetic analysis reported fewer N-insertions in productive TCRs among donors in an Asian-associated ancestry cluster than the roughly 700-donor mean. The study listed 164 TCR beta chains as associated with cytomegalovirus. Most TCR sequences were seen in very few donors, while some public TCRs were found in many individuals. A later analysis found that HLA-associated TCR beta chains were more clonally expanded and had lower generation probabilities than equally common non-associated chains. Strong co-occurrence of HLA alleles, especially DR and DQ, made assigning TCR associations to individual alleles difficult. A few of the identified cytomegalovirus-associated TCR beta chains were confirmed in vitro to be specific for cytomegalovirus antigens. For the cohort, immune exposure information was limited to CMV serostatus.

As for this clone: Its specific antigen is unknown. No base quality information exists; no much larger clone differs at one position.

Library method: the immunoSEQ multiplex PCR assay. For the multiplex PCR, a mixture combining 60 forward primers for TCR Vbeta segments and 13 reverse primers for TCR Jbeta segments was used. Amplification of the CDR3 region of rearranged TCR beta genes was performed with a multiplex PCR assay on genomic DNA. On the Illumina HiSeq System, the amplified TCR beta libraries were sequenced as 87-base-pair reads. In the source study's methods: A later analysis counted about 80 million unique TCR beta chains across the 650 to 800 repertoires, and 9 million to 14 million of these chains were shared by at least two donors. To remove PCR and sequencing errors, raw reads were error-corrected and collapsed into unique sequences using a nearest-neighbor algorithm that merged closely related sequences. CDR3 sequences were aligned to IMGT reference sequences to assign V, D and J gene segments. For a sequence to be retained, a match of at least six nucleotides to both a V gene segment and a J gene segment was required. A rearrangement was called productive if the CDR3 had no stop codons and remained in frame with V and J, and every other rearrangement was called non-productive. CDR3 was defined by IMGT convention, running from the second conserved V-encoded cysteine to the conserved J-encoded phenylalanine. The earlier analysis of about 640 of the donors excluded any sequence lacking an unambiguous match to a single V gene segment. An earlier analysis of about 590 of the donors classified V segments as functional when productive rearrangements were above 56.7% and as segregating when the standard deviation between donors was above 5%. A statistical classification framework was built for diagnosing cytomegalovirus status from the catalog of TCR beta chain sequences. A later analysis assigned V and J genes by comparing TCR nucleotide sequences with IMGT/GENE-DB human TR gene sequences. In a later analysis, CDR3 sequences and most-parsimonious VDJ recombination scenarios were assigned using the TCRdist pipeline. A later analysis defined each TCR beta chain by its CDR3 amino acid sequence plus V-gene family, and excluded reads lacking a unique V-gene family. As a way to deal with suspected cross-contamination and a sequencing artifact, a later analysis dropped 592 nucleotide sequences that were highly shared and had low generation probability. In a later analysis, a clonal expansion index was calculated for each public chain from normalized within-repertoire ranks of inferred template counts. A later analysis computed generation probabilities with a VDJ recombination model fitted to out-of-frame rearrangements, and checked the results against IGoR. Hypergeometric tests were used in a later analysis to score TCR-TCR, TCR-HLA and TCR-CMV co-occurrence, with a repertoire-size bias correction applied to the TCR pairs. A later analysis estimated false discovery rates by permuting HLA or CMV assignments 20 times. A later analysis grouped co-occurring TCRs with DBSCAN, adding TCRdist sequence similarity when clustering within HLA-allele-positive subsets. Repertoires with fewer than 30,000 or more than 120,000 public chains, plus five repertoires with anomalous nucleotide sharing, were excluded from co-occurrence clustering. TCRdb re-hosts the immuneACCESS table, in-frame sequences only. Its copies lack some clones; in the studies checked, an unresolved V gene accounts for under half of them, and the cause for the rest is not known. From that table come the V and J calls and clone size; the DNA was used to work out D and trimming. The sample records about 170,000 clones, about 85% of which are singletons. The ten top clones hold about 2% of the sample.

The cohort comprised more than 550 healthy bone marrow donors. At the time of sampling, every cohort member was nominally healthy, though immune exposures that went unrecorded were likely present. The donor tested CMV seropositive and was one of the 289 seropositive cohort members. Each donor provided a peripheral blood sample, and peripheral blood mononuclear cells were used for TCR beta sequencing. The Qiagen DNeasy Blood Extraction Kit was used to extract genomic DNA from the blood cell samples. The sequenced sample was PBMCs. This clonotype was sampled from a man between 18 and 35 years old in good health and CMV-seropositive.

The DNA sequence reads TGTGCCAGTAACCAGGGAGGCGGGAGCAATCAGCCCCAGCATTTT. This is translated as CASNQGGGSNQPQHF. The sequence is built from TRBV19 and TRBJ1-5, with TRBD1 tentatively as D gene (5 bases match). V is clipped by 7 bases and J by 1 base, and the sequence between their germline boundaries is 14 bases long. In the germline V gene (reference sequence), CDR1 corresponds to LNHDA and CDR2 to SQIVND. Including cysteine and phenylalanine, the CDR3 has 15 amino acids. The kept DNA is CDR3 alone, 45 bases in frame from the first base. The full variable domain, with segments outside the CDR3 supplied by the reference TRBV19 and TRBJ1-5 proteins, appears as DGGITQSPKYLFRKEGQNVTLSCEQNLNHDAMYWYRQDPGQGLRLIYYSQIVNDFQKGDIAEGYSVSREKKESFPLTVTSAQKNPTAFYLCASNQGGGSNQPQHFGDGTRLSIL.